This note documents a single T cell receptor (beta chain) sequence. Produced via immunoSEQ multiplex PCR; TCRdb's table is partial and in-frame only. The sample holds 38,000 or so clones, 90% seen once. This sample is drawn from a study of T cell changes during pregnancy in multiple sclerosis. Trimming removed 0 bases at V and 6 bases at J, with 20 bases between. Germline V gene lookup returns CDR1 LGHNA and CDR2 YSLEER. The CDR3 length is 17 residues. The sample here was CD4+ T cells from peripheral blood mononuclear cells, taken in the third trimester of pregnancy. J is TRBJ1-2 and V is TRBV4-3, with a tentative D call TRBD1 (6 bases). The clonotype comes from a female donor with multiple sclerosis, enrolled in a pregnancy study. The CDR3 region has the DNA TGCGCCAGCAGCCAAGATCTGCGGGGGGGTAGGGGGGATGGCTACACCTTC. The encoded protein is CASSQDLRGGRGDGYTF.